The rows below give T cell receptor beta chains drawn from one sample of a study of blood T cells in healthy people across ages. Via MiXCR, TCRdb re-called the 5' RACE reads, giving one row per CDR3 protein. The table includes about 1,500,000 distinct CDR3 sequences, approximately 42% detected once. Sequencing was carried out using blood. Receptors were obtained from a woman aged 18-29 years in good health. CDR3s include the opening cysteine and the closing phenylalanine or tryptophan. The D gene is left open where the match is weak. Size is omitted from some rows. Given values are once, few, many or a class for expanded clones.

cdr3_aa: CASGPDRGGFGYEQYF; cdr3_nt: TGTGCTAGTGGTCCTGACAGGGGGGGCTTCGGCTACGAGCAGTACTTC; v_call: TRBV12-5; d_call: TRBD1; cdr3_length: 16; j_call: TRBJ2-7; clone_size: few
cdr3_aa: CASSPRPANYTF; cdr3_nt: TGTGCCAGCAGCCCCCGGCCAGCTAACTACACCTTC; v_call: TRBV11-2; d_call: .; cdr3_length: 12; j_call: TRBJ1-2; clone_size: once
cdr3_aa: CAWSRPNTEAFF; cdr3_nt: TGTGCCTGGAGCCGGCCGAACACTGAAGCTTTCTTT; v_call: TRBV30; d_call: .; cdr3_length: 12; j_call: TRBJ1-1; clone_size: .
cdr3_aa: CSARIAGKSYEQYF; cdr3_nt: TGCAGTGCTCGGATTGCGGGAAAGTCCTACGAGCAGTACTTC; v_call: TRBV20-1; d_call: .; cdr3_length: 14; j_call: TRBJ2-7; clone_size: few
cdr3_aa: CASSSRTGTNSPLHF; cdr3_nt: TGTGCCAGCAGTTCCCGGACAGGGACTAATTCACCCCTCCACTTT; v_call: TRBV6-5; d_call: TRBD1; cdr3_length: 15; j_call: TRBJ1-6; clone_size: .
cdr3_aa: CSAGGVADTQYF; cdr3_nt: TGCAGCGCGGGAGGGGTTGCAGATACGCAGTATTTT; v_call: TRBV29-1; d_call: TRBD2; cdr3_length: 12; j_call: TRBJ2-3; clone_size: many
cdr3_aa: CASSLAKLLASCGYQETQYF; cdr3_nt: TGCGCCAGCAGCTTGGCCAAGCTCCTTGCATCTTGCGGCTACCAAGAGACCCAGTACTTC; v_call: TRBV5-1; d_call: .; cdr3_length: 20; j_call: TRBJ2-5; clone_size: few
cdr3_aa: CSAAGPRDDNERFF; cdr3_nt: TGCAGTGCGGCGGGCCCGCGGGATGACAATGAGCGGTTCTTC; v_call: TRBV20-1; d_call: .; cdr3_length: 14; j_call: TRBJ2-1; clone_size: .
cdr3_aa: CASSASRGYQETQYF; cdr3_nt: TGTGCCAGCAGCGCCTCGCGGGGGTACCAAGAGACCCAGTACTTC; v_call: TRBV9; d_call: TRBD2; cdr3_length: 15; j_call: TRBJ2-5; clone_size: few
cdr3_aa: CASSVSPSGGSSYNEQYF; cdr3_nt: TGTGCCAGCAGCGTATCCCCTAGCGGGGGCAGCTCCTACAATGAGCAGTACTTC; v_call: TRBV9; d_call: TRBD2; cdr3_length: 18; j_call: TRBJ2-7; clone_size: .
cdr3_aa: CAIGISGRSYQETQYF; cdr3_nt: TGTGCCATCGGGATTAGCGGGAGATCTTACCAAGAGACCCAGTACTTC; v_call: TRBV10-3; d_call: TRBD2; cdr3_length: 16; j_call: TRBJ2-5; clone_size: few
cdr3_aa: CAGSLGSSYEQYF; cdr3_nt: TGTGCCGGCAGCTTAGGGAGCTCCTACGAGCAGTACTTC; v_call: TRBV11-2; d_call: .; cdr3_length: 13; j_call: TRBJ2-7; clone_size: .
cdr3_aa: CSAHDRDNYGYTF; cdr3_nt: TGCAGTGCTCATGACAGAGACAACTATGGCTACACCTTC; v_call: TRBV20-1; d_call: .; cdr3_length: 13; j_call: TRBJ1-2; clone_size: .
cdr3_aa: CASRGLRNEAFF; cdr3_nt: TGTGCCAGCAGGGGCCTACGGAATGAAGCTTTCTTT; v_call: TRBV27; d_call: .; cdr3_length: 12; j_call: TRBJ1-1; clone_size: .
cdr3_aa: CASTQWGNYGYTF; cdr3_nt: TGTGCCAGCACCCAATGGGGGAACTATGGCTACACCTTC; v_call: TRBV7-2; d_call: .; cdr3_length: 13; j_call: TRBJ1-2; clone_size: .
cdr3_aa: CASSLATIAGVETQYF; cdr3_nt: TGTGCCAGCAGCTTAGCAACCATAGCGGGGGTAGAGACCCAGTACTTC; v_call: TRBV7-8; d_call: TRBD2; cdr3_length: 16; j_call: TRBJ2-5; clone_size: .
cdr3_aa: CATSRVPGGAYNSPLHF; cdr3_nt: TGTGCCACCAGCAGAGTACCAGGGGGCGCTTATAATTCACCCCTCCACTTT; v_call: TRBV15; d_call: TRBD1; cdr3_length: 17; j_call: TRBJ1-6; clone_size: .
cdr3_aa: CSAGEQFF; cdr3_nt: TGCAGTGCTGGGGAGCAGTTCTTC; v_call: TRBV20-1; d_call: .; cdr3_length: 8; j_call: TRBJ2-1; clone_size: .
cdr3_aa: CASSWRGGYGYTF; cdr3_nt: TGTGCCAGCAGCTGGCGAGGAGGGTATGGCTACACCTTC; v_call: TRBV5-6; d_call: .; cdr3_length: 13; j_call: TRBJ1-2; clone_size: few
cdr3_aa: CASSQGGSSLGGQYF; cdr3_nt: TGTGCCAGCAGCCAGGGGGGGTCATCTCTAGGAGGGCAGTACTTC; v_call: TRBV7-9; d_call: .; cdr3_length: 15; j_call: TRBJ2-7; clone_size: few
cdr3_aa: CASSQEDRDYPNTGELFF; cdr3_nt: TGTGCCAGCAGCCAAGAAGATCGGGACTACCCAAACACCGGGGAGCTGTTTTTT; v_call: TRBV3-1; d_call: TRBD2; cdr3_length: 18; j_call: TRBJ2-2; clone_size: .
cdr3_aa: CSAFVAGFGETQYF; cdr3_nt: TGCAGTGCTTTTGTAGCGGGCTTCGGGGAGACCCAGTACTTC; v_call: TRBV20-1; d_call: TRBD2; cdr3_length: 14; j_call: TRBJ2-5; clone_size: .
cdr3_aa: CASSLTTNYGYTF; cdr3_nt: TGTGCCAGCAGTTTAACCACCAACTATGGCTACACCTTC; v_call: TRBV12-3/TRBV12-4; d_call: .; cdr3_length: 13; j_call: TRBJ1-2; clone_size: few
cdr3_aa: CASSIAGGLVSDTQYF; cdr3_nt: TGTGCCAGTAGTATCGCAGGGGGACTAGTTTCGGATACGCAGTATTTT; v_call: TRBV19; d_call: .; cdr3_length: 16; j_call: TRBJ2-3; clone_size: .
cdr3_aa: CSAKRTANYGYTF; cdr3_nt: TGCAGTGCCAAACGGACAGCCAACTATGGCTACACCTTC; v_call: TRBV20-1; d_call: .; cdr3_length: 13; j_call: TRBJ1-2; clone_size: .
cdr3_aa: CSVLPSGGDEQFF; cdr3_nt: TGCAGTGTATTGCCCAGCGGGGGCGATGAGCAGTTCTTC; v_call: TRBV20-1; d_call: TRBD2; cdr3_length: 13; j_call: TRBJ2-1; clone_size: .
cdr3_aa: CASSYRGQGSEAFF; cdr3_nt: TGTGCCAGCAGTTACAGGGGACAGGGATCTGAAGCTTTCTTT; v_call: TRBV6-5; d_call: TRBD1; cdr3_length: 14; j_call: TRBJ1-1; clone_size: once
cdr3_aa: CASSGTRLPYEQYF; cdr3_nt: TGTGCCAGCAGCGGGACTAGACTACCCTACGAGCAGTACTTC; v_call: TRBV7-9; d_call: TRBD2; cdr3_length: 14; j_call: TRBJ2-7; clone_size: .
cdr3_aa: CASRGQPMNTEAFF; cdr3_nt: TGTGCCAGTCGGGGACAGCCTATGAACACTGAAGCTTTCTTT; v_call: TRBV6-5; d_call: TRBD1; cdr3_length: 14; j_call: TRBJ1-1; clone_size: .
cdr3_aa: CASSYRFGSNNEQFF; cdr3_nt: TGTGCCAGCAGCTATCGGTTCGGTTCAAACAATGAGCAGTTCTTC; v_call: TRBV7-2; d_call: .; cdr3_length: 15; j_call: TRBJ2-1; clone_size: few
cdr3_aa: CASSQPRGELNTEAFF; cdr3_nt: TGTGCCAGCAGCCAACCGCGGGGGGAACTGAACACTGAAGCTTTCTTT; v_call: TRBV5-5; d_call: .; cdr3_length: 16; j_call: TRBJ1-1; clone_size: .
cdr3_aa: CASSSPDRTGYTF; cdr3_nt: TGTGCCAGCAGCAGCCCGGACAGGACTGGCTACACCTTC; v_call: TRBV7-8; d_call: TRBD1; cdr3_length: 13; j_call: TRBJ1-2; clone_size: few
cdr3_aa: CASSPILGDFYEQYF; cdr3_nt: TGTGCCAGCAGCCCTATACTAGGAGACTTCTACGAGCAGTACTTC; v_call: TRBV14; d_call: .; cdr3_length: 15; j_call: TRBJ2-7; clone_size: .
cdr3_aa: CASSLRDRTDTQYF; cdr3_nt: TGTGCCAGCAGCCTGAGGGACAGGACAGATACGCAGTATTTT; v_call: TRBV7-9; d_call: TRBD1; cdr3_length: 14; j_call: TRBJ2-3; clone_size: .
cdr3_aa: CASSLGSSGVLASYEQYF; cdr3_nt: TGCGCCAGCAGCTTGGGTTCTAGCGGGGTCCTCGCATCCTACGAGCAGTACTTC; v_call: TRBV5-1; d_call: TRBD2; cdr3_length: 18; j_call: TRBJ2-7; clone_size: few
cdr3_aa: CAIRTGTNGETQYF; cdr3_nt: TGTGCCATCAGGACCGGGACGAACGGAGAGACCCAGTACTTC; v_call: TRBV10-3; d_call: .; cdr3_length: 14; j_call: TRBJ2-5; clone_size: .
cdr3_aa: CASSAGQGHTEAFF; cdr3_nt: TGCGCCAGCAGCGCGGGACAGGGCCACACTGAAGCTTTCTTT; v_call: TRBV5-1; d_call: TRBD1; cdr3_length: 14; j_call: TRBJ1-1; clone_size: .
cdr3_aa: CASSESGVLPTGELFF; cdr3_nt: TGTGCCAGCAGTGAATCAGGGGTACTGCCCACCGGGGAGCTGTTTTTT; v_call: TRBV2; d_call: .; cdr3_length: 16; j_call: TRBJ2-2; clone_size: .
cdr3_aa: CATSDFSGNEAFF; cdr3_nt: TGTGCCACCAGTGATTTTTCGGGTAATGAAGCTTTCTTT; v_call: TRBV24-1; d_call: .; cdr3_length: 13; j_call: TRBJ1-1; clone_size: .
cdr3_aa: CASSLTLTGNTEAFF; cdr3_nt: TGCGCCAGCAGCTTAACCCTTACAGGGAACACTGAAGCTTTCTTT; v_call: TRBV5-1; d_call: .; cdr3_length: 15; j_call: TRBJ1-1; clone_size: .
cdr3_aa: CSAKSTGNTDTQYF; cdr3_nt: TGCAGTGCTAAATCGACAGGGAACACAGATACGCAGTATTTT; v_call: TRBV20-1; d_call: TRBD1; cdr3_length: 14; j_call: TRBJ2-3; clone_size: .
cdr3_aa: CASSPTGTGAYATNEKLFF; cdr3_nt: TGTGCCAGCAGCCCCACCGGGACAGGGGCCTATGCAACTAATGAAAAACTGTTTTTT; v_call: TRBV6-1; d_call: TRBD1; cdr3_length: 19; j_call: TRBJ1-4; clone_size: .
cdr3_aa: CASSTPQGTEAFF; cdr3_nt: TGTGCCAGCAGCACCCCACAGGGCACTGAAGCTTTCTTT; v_call: TRBV6-6; d_call: .; cdr3_length: 13; j_call: TRBJ1-1; clone_size: .
cdr3_aa: CASSLAAQEVAYEQYF; cdr3_nt: TGTGCCAGCAGCTTGGCCGCACAGGAGGTTGCCTACGAGCAGTACTTC; v_call: TRBV5-4; d_call: .; cdr3_length: 16; j_call: TRBJ2-7; clone_size: .
cdr3_aa: CASIRAPDRGETQYF; cdr3_nt: TGTGCCAGCATAAGGGCGCCGGACAGGGGAGAGACCCAGTACTTC; v_call: TRBV6-6; d_call: TRBD1; cdr3_length: 15; j_call: TRBJ2-5; clone_size: .
cdr3_aa: CATGWGGPYNEQFF; cdr3_nt: TGTGCGACCGGCTGGGGGGGGCCCTACAATGAGCAGTTCTTC; v_call: TRBV27; d_call: .; cdr3_length: 14; j_call: TRBJ2-1; clone_size: .
cdr3_aa: CASSFRTGSDTQYF; cdr3_nt: TGTGCCAGCAGTTTCCGGACAGGGTCAGATACGCAGTATTTT; v_call: TRBV28; d_call: TRBD1; cdr3_length: 14; j_call: TRBJ2-3; clone_size: few
cdr3_aa: CASSQDLPQYLAYEQYF; cdr3_nt: TGTGCCAGCAGCCAAGATTTACCGCAGTACCTGGCCTACGAGCAGTACTTC; v_call: TRBV4-2; d_call: .; cdr3_length: 17; j_call: TRBJ2-7; clone_size: .
cdr3_aa: CASSFKELGGTDTQYF; cdr3_nt: TGTGCCAGCAGTTTTAAAGAGCTCGGGGGTACCGATACGCAGTATTTT; v_call: TRBV28; d_call: .; cdr3_length: 16; j_call: TRBJ2-3; clone_size: few
cdr3_aa: CASSVERIYEQYF; cdr3_nt: TGTGCCAGCAGTGTGGAACGGATATACGAGCAGTACTTC; v_call: TRBV6-1; d_call: .; cdr3_length: 13; j_call: TRBJ2-7; clone_size: .
cdr3_aa: CASRPSGRAYNEQFF; cdr3_nt: TGTGCCAGCAGACCTAGCGGGAGGGCCTACAATGAGCAGTTCTTC; v_call: TRBV6-2/TRBV6-3; d_call: TRBD2; cdr3_length: 15; j_call: TRBJ2-1; clone_size: few
cdr3_aa: CASSLVGTGGSQPQHF; cdr3_nt: TGTGCCAGCAGCTTAGTAGGGACAGGGGGCAGTCAGCCCCAGCATTTT; v_call: TRBV7-2; d_call: TRBD1; cdr3_length: 16; j_call: TRBJ1-5; clone_size: many
cdr3_aa: CASSFRPAGYNEQFF; cdr3_nt: TGTGCCAGCAGCTTTAGGCCAGCGGGTTACAATGAGCAGTTCTTC; v_call: TRBV7-2; d_call: .; cdr3_length: 15; j_call: TRBJ2-1; clone_size: .
cdr3_aa: CASTLNREMSTDTQYF; cdr3_nt: TGTGCCAGCACCTTAAACAGGGAAATGAGCACAGATACGCAGTATTTT; v_call: TRBV6-6; d_call: .; cdr3_length: 16; j_call: TRBJ2-3; clone_size: .